A single sample is the source of the 9 T cell receptor beta chains below, sequenced in a study of response to subunit inactivated influenza vaccine. In TCRdb, the RT-PCR reads were re-called with MiXCR into one record per CDR3 protein. Among roughly 620,000 distinct CDR3 sequences, about 10% were seen once, and the ten largest hold approximately 9.9%. These same data were also listed under a study on T cells expressing NK-cell markers. That study adds: In generating TCR beta cDNA, 5'RACE template switching with UMIs was used.

Source: PBMCs from blood, taken on the day of vaccination. The receptor source for this set is a man aged 45 to 65 who received an inactivated influenza vaccine.

This clonotype came up a few times. The chain links TRBV4-3 to TRBJ2-5, with D possibly called TRBD1 or TRBD2 (6 bases each). CDR3 length equals 15 residues. The V and J ends lost 2 bases and 5 bases respectively, with 15 bases between them. From germline, CDR1 is LGHNA and CDR2 YSLEER. The CDR3 bases are TGCGCCAGCAGCCAATGGGGGGCCCCGGGGGAGACCCAGTACTTC. Its protein product is CASSQWGAPGETQYF.

The chain is built from TRBV9 and TRBJ2-6; D is perhaps TRBD1 or TRBD2 (5 bases each). The germline CDR1 and CDR2 sequences are SGDLS and YYNGEE. The CDR3 is 15 residues long. Trimming cost V 5 bases and J 2 bases, with 11 bases left between them. The CDR3 here is CASRGVQAGANVLTF. For the CDR3, the DNA is TGTGCCAGCAGGGGAGTACAGGCTGGGGCCAACGTCCTGACTTTC.

This clonotype was seen a handful of times. The chain links TRBV5-1 to TRBJ2-5; 10 bases are shared with TRBD1. The V gene's germline CDR1 is SGHRS and CDR2 YFSETQ. The V and J ends lost 1 base and 3 bases, in that order; junction bases with no gene match: 3. The CDR3 contains 15 residues. The CDR3 loop is CASSLLGTGEETQYF. CDR3 coding DNA: TGCGCCAGCAGCTTGCTTGGGACAGGGGAAGAGACCCAGTACTTC.

This chain links TRBV20-1 with TRBJ2-7; maybe TRBD1 (6 bases). CDR3 length: 12 amino acids. Germline CDR1 and CDR2: DFQATT and SNEGSKA (reference sequence). Trimming removed 6 bases at V and 3 bases at J, with 12 bases between. CDR3 sequence (DNA): TGCAGTGCCACCCGGGACAACTACGAGCAGTACTTC. Its translation: CSATRDNYEQYF.

The table lists this clonotype with a few counts. The chain couples TRBV14 to TRBJ2-5, with D possibly TRBD2 on 6 matching bases. CDR1 is SGHDN, CDR2 FVKESK, per germline. CDR3 size: 15 residues. V was pared by 0 bases and J by 4 bases, with 12 bases between. CDR3 DNA sequence: TGTGCCAGCAGCCAAGACCCGGGAGCGGTAGAGACCCAGTACTTC. This codes for CASSQDPGAVETQYF.

The sample holds a few counts of this clonotype. The J gene is TRBJ2-1, the V gene TRBV5-4, with 9 positions matching TRBD2. Germline V gives CDR1 SGHNT, CDR2 YYREEE (reference sequence). The junction had 12 bases not matched to a gene; V was cut back by 0 bases and J by 8 bases. This CDR3 has 17 residues. The CDR3 coding sequence is TGTGCCAGCAGCTTGGCCCGGGTTAGCGGGAGAAATTATGAGCAGTTCTTC. This codes for CASSLARVSGRNYEQFF.

The chain has TRBV7-9 and TRBJ1-2, with no clear D. V was cut by 2 bases and J by 0 bases, with 4 bases left in between. The CDR3 contains 13 residues. CDR1 SEHNR and CDR2 FQNEAQ come from the germline V gene (reference sequence). The CDR3 here is CASSLPANYGYTF. The CDR3 DNA is TGTGCCAGCAGCTTACCCGCTAACTATGGCTACACCTTC.

This clonotype was recorded many times. The J gene is TRBJ1-6, the V gene TRBV7-9; D ambiguous. V was trimmed by 4 bases and J by 0 bases, leaving 13 bases between them. This CDR3 is built from 17 residues. Germline CDR1 and CDR2: SEHNR and FQNEAQ (reference sequence). The CDR3, as DNA: TGTGCCAGCAGCTCGAGCGTGGGATCCTCCTATAATTCACCCCTCCACTTT. It is translated as CASSSSVGSSYNSPLHF. The full variable domain, completed using reference TRBV7-9 and TRBJ1-6, is DTGVSQNPRHKITKRGQNVTFRCDPISEHNRLYWYRQTLGQGPEFLTYFQNEAQLEKSRLLSDRFSAERPKGSFSTLEIQRTEQGDSAMYLCASSSSVGSSYNSPLHFGNGTRLTVT.

This clonotype occurred a few times. V and J are TRBV5-1 and TRBJ2-1, with D unresolved. Trimming took 1 base from V and 5 from J, leaving 19 bases between them. Germline V gene sequence: CDR1 SGHRS, CDR2 YFSETQ. The CDR3 totals 17 residues. In DNA, the CDR3 is TGCGCCAGCAGCTTGCCCGCGAGACTGCGCCAGGACAATGAGCAGTTCTTC. It yields the protein CASSLPARLRQDNEQFF.